The present entry profiles one T cell receptor beta chain with its context. Its matching antigen is unknown. This entry comes from a study of cytomegalovirus exposure and HLA in healthy donors. Study-wide findings and caveats: Cytomegalovirus association was listed for approximately 150 TCR beta chains.

Libraries were prepared by immunoSEQ multiplex PCR; TCRdb keeps only in-frame clonotypes and omits some of them. The top ten clones hold under 15% of a sample with nearly 200,000 clones, around 83% of them seen once. The germline V gene encodes CDR1 LNHNV and CDR2 YYDKDF (reference sequence). The CDR3 sequence is 17 residues long. V trimming: 0 bases; J trimming: 0 bases; junction bases outside the gene matches: 6. Specimen: PBMCs. V is TRBV15 and J is TRBJ2-3, with 7 bases aligning to TRBD1. The source of this sequence is a woman aged 25-40 years in good health and CMV-seropositive. The CDR3 coding sequence is TGTGCCACCAGCAGAGATCTGAAGGGGGCGAGCACAGATACGCAGTATTTT. This translates into CATSRDLKGASTDTQYF. Full variable domain (missing parts from reference TRBV15 and TRBJ2-3): DAMVIQNPRYQVTQFGKPVTLSCSQTLNHNVMYWYQQKSSQAPKLLFHYYDKDFNNEADTPDNFQSRRPNTSFCFLDIRSPGLGDTAMYLCATSRDLKGASTDTQYFGPGTRLTVL.